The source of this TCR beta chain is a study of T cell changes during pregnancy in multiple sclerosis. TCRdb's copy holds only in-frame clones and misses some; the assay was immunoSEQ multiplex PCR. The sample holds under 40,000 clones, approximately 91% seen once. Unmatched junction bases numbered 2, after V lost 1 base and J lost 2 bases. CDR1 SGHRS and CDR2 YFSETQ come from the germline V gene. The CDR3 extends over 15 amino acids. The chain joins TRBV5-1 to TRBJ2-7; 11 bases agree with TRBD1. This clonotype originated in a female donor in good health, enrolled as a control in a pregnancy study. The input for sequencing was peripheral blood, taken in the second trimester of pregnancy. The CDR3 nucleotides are TGCGCCAGCAGCTTGACGGGACAGGGGGCCTACGAGCAGTACTTC. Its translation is CASSLTGQGAYEQYF.